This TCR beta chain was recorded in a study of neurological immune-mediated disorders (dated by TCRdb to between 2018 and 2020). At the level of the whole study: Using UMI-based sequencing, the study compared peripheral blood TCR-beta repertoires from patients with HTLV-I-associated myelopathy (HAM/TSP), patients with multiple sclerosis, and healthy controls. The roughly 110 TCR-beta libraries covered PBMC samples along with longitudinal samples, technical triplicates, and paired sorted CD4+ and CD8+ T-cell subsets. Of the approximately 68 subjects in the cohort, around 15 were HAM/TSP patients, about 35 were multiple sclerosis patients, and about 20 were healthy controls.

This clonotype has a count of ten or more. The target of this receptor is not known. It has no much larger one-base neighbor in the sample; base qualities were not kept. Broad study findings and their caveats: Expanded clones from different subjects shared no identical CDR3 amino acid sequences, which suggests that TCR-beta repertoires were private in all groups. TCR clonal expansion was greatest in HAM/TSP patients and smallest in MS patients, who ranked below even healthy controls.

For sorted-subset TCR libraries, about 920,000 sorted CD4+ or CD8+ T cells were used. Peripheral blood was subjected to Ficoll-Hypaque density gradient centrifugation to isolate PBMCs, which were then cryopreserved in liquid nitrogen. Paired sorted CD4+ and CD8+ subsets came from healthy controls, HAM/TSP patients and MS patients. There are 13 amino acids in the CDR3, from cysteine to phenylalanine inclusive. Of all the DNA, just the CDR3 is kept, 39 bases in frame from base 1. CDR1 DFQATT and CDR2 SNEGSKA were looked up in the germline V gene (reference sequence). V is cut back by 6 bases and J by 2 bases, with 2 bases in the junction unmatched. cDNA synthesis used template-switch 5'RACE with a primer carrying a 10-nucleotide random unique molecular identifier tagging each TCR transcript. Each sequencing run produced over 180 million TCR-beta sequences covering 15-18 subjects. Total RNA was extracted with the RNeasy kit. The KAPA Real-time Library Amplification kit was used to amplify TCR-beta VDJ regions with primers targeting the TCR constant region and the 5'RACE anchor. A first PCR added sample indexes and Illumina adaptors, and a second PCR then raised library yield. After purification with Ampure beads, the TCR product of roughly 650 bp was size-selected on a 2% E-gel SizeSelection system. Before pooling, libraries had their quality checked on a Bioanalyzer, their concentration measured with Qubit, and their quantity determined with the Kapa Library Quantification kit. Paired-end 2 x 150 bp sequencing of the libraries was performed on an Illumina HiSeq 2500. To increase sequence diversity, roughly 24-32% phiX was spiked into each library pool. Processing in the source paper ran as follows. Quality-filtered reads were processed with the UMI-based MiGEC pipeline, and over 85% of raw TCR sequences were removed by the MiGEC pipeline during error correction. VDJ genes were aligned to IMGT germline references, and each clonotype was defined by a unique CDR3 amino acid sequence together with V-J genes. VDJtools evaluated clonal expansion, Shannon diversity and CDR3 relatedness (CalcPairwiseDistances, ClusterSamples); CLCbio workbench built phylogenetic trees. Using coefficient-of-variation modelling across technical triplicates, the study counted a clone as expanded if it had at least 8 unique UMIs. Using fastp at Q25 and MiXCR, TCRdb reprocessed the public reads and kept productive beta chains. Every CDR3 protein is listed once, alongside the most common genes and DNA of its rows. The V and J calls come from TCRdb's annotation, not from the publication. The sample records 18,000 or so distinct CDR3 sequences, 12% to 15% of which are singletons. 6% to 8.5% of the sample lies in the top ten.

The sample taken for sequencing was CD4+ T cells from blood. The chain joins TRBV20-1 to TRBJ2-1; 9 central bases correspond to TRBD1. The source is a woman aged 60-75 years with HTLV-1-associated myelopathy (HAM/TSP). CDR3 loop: CSARQGAYNEQFF. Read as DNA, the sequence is TGCAGTGCGCGACAGGGGGCCTACAATGAGCAGTTCTTC.